A selection of T cell receptor beta chains follows, all from one sample in a study of blood T cell repertoires in COVID-19. This table comes from immunoSEQ multiplex PCR, and its TCRdb copy is limited to in-frame clones, with some not included. This sample carries about 480,000 clones, roughly 90% of them seen once, and the ten largest clones take approximately 1.8%. The source material was PBMCs or T cells enriched from blood (not recorded which). These receptors all come from a woman aged 40 to 50 who had recovered from COVID-19. CDR3s include the opening cysteine and the closing phenylalanine or tryptophan. D genes are given only for firm matches. Size is stated for part of the rows, as once, few or many counts, or as a class when the clone is expanded.

V,D,size,J,DNA,CDR3
TRBV19,TRBD1,NA,TRBJ2-7,TGTGCCAGTAGTATTCCCGCGGACAGGGGAGTACACGAGCAGTACTTC,CASSIPADRGVHEQYF
TRBV13,TRBD1,NA,TRBJ1-2,TGTGCCAGCAGCGCCTCGGACAGGAGCCTCTATGGCTACACCTTC,CASSASDRSLYGYTF
TRBV14,NA,NA,TRBJ2-1,TGTGCCAGCAGCCAAGTGGCGGGTGACGATGAGCAGTTCTTC,CASSQVAGDDEQFF
TRBV19,TRBD1,NA,TRBJ1-1,TGTGCCAGTAGGACTTCGGACAGGTTGAACACTGAAGCTTTCTTT,CASRTSDRLNTEAFF
TRBV6-6,NA,few,TRBJ1-5,TGTGCCAGCAGTTACGGGGCGGATTTTAGCAATCAGCCCCAGCATTTT,CASSYGADFSNQPQHF
TRBV4-3,NA,NA,TRBJ2-2,TGCGCCAGCAGCCAAGAAGAGGGCACCGGGGAGCTGTTTTTT,CASSQEEGTGELFF
TRBV9,NA,once,TRBJ2-1,TGTGCCAGCAGCTCCCCGGACTCCGACAATGAGCAGTTCTTC,CASSSPDSDNEQFF
TRBV10-3,TRBD1,NA,TRBJ2-2,TGTGCCATCAGTGAGTTTGCCGGGACAGGGTACACCGGGGAGCTGTTTTTT,CAISEFAGTGYTGELFF
TRBV11-3,NA,NA,TRBJ2-1,TGTGCCAGCAGCTCGCGGGTGGACTCCTACAATGAGCAGTTCTTC,CASSSRVDSYNEQFF
TRBV4-3,TRBD2,NA,TRBJ2-4,TGCGCCAGCAGCCAAGATCTCCCCCGGGGGGGCGCGTTGAACATTCAGTACTTC,CASSQDLPRGGALNIQYF
TRBV19,NA,few,TRBJ1-1,TGTGCCAGTAGTATAGATCTATCCGAAGCTTTCTTT,CASSIDLSEAFF
TRBV15,NA,NA,TRBJ2-7,TGTGCCACCAGCAGAGATTTAGGACAAGTTAGGTTC,CATSRDLGQVRF
TRBV6-5,NA,NA,TRBJ1-5,TGTGCCAGCAGTTACTCGCGGGGGGGCCAGCCCCAGCATTTT,CASSYSRGGQPQHF
TRBV7-6,NA,many,TRBJ1-1,TGTGCCAGCAGCTTAGCGCCGGGGGGCGCGGGGAACACTGAAGCTTTCTTT,CASSLAPGGAGNTEAFF
TRBV9,TRBD1,NA,TRBJ1-2,TGTGCCAGCAGCCCGGACAGGGGGAGCTACACCTTC,CASSPDRGSYTF
TRBV11-3,NA,NA,TRBJ2-1,TGTGCCAGCAGCACCACATCGAGCGGTCTCCAGTTCTTC,CASSTTSSGLQFF
TRBV5-4,TRBD1,NA,TRBJ1-1,TGTGCCAGCAGCTTAGTTAAGGGACAGCGAGGGTTGAACACTGAAGCTTTCTTT,CASSLVKGQRGLNTEAFF
TRBV12-3/TRBV12-4,NA,NA,TRBJ1-4,TGTGCCAGCAGTTTATCCGGGGAAAAACTGTTTTTT,CASSLSGEKLFF
TRBV10-3,TRBD1,NA,TRBJ2-1,TGTGCCATCTCGGACAGGGTAGTTCATGAGCAGTTCTTC,CAISDRVVHEQFF
TRBV24-1,NA,NA,TRBJ1-5,TGTGCCACCAGTGATTTGGGCGGAGGGAATCAGCCCCAGCATTTT,CATSDLGGGNQPQHF
TRBV10-3,TRBD1,NA,TRBJ2-1,TGTGCCATCAGTGAGCTTCAGGGCAGGGGGCGAGGGAATGAGCAGTTCTTC,CAISELQGRGRGNEQFF
TRBV3-1/TRBV3-2,NA,NA,TRBJ2-3,TGTGCCAGCAGCCAAGGTGTCGTCGAGGATACGCAGTATTTT,CASSQGVVEDTQYF
TRBV10-2,TRBD2,NA,TRBJ2-5,TGCGCCAGCAGCGCCTCCGGGACTACACAAGAGACCCAGTACTTC,CASSASGTTQETQYF
TRBV4-1,NA,NA,TRBJ2-3,TGCGCCAGCAGCTATGGAGGGCCGGCAGATACGCAGTATTTT,CASSYGGPADTQYF
TRBV7-8,TRBD1,NA,TRBJ2-1,TGTGCCAGCAGCCTAAGCTATACTGGACAGGGGACGTCCTACAATGAGCAGTTCTTC,CASSLSYTGQGTSYNEQFF
TRBV6-5,TRBD2,NA,TRBJ2-7,TGTGCCAGCAGTTACACCTCTAGCGGGAGATCCTCCGGGCAGTACTTC,CASSYTSSGRSSGQYF
TRBV5-1,NA,NA,TRBJ2-3,TGCGCCAGCAGCTTGCCTAGTCGAAATACAGATACGCAGTATTTT,CASSLPSRNTDTQYF
TRBV19,NA,NA,TRBJ1-5,TGTGCCAGTAGTACGCTAGTGGAGCTTGAGGGCAATCAGCCCCAGCATTTT,CASSTLVELEGNQPQHF
TRBV7-9,NA,NA,TRBJ1-2,TGTGCCAGCAGCTGGATACAGGGAAATGGCTACACCTTC,CASSWIQGNGYTF
TRBV10-3,NA,NA,TRBJ1-1,TGTGCCATCAGTGAGAAGGAGCTCTGGGGGCCTGACACTGAAGCTTTCTTT,CAISEKELWGPDTEAFF
TRBV27,NA,NA,TRBJ1-2,TGTGCCAGTAGCAAAAGACAGGCTGACTATGGCTACACCTTC,CASSKRQADYGYTF
TRBV30,NA,NA,TRBJ2-2,TGTGCCTGGAGTGCAGGTGGTAGGTCCGGGGAGCTGTTTTTT,CAWSAGGRSGELFF
TRBV27,TRBD2,NA,TRBJ2-7,TGTGCCAGCAGTTTACTAGCGGCCTCCTACGAGCAGTACTTC,CASSLLAASYEQYF
TRBV5-8,TRBD2,NA,TRBJ2-7,TGTGCCAGCAGCTTTTTAGCGGGAGAGTACTACGAGCAGTACTTC,CASSFLAGEYYEQYF
TRBV19,TRBD1,NA,TRBJ1-1,TGTGCCAGGCAACAGGGGGGGACAGGGAATAGGAACACTGAAGCTTTCTTT,CARQQGGTGNRNTEAFF
TRBV9,TRBD1,once,TRBJ2-7,TGTGCCAGCAGCGTCGGGACAGGTATAGGGGAGCAGTACTTC,CASSVGTGIGEQYF
TRBV7-9,TRBD2,NA,TRBJ2-2,TGTGCCAGCAGCCCGACCGGGACTACTAACACCGGGGAGCTGTTTTTT,CASSPTGTTNTGELFF
TRBV19,NA,NA,TRBJ1-1,TGTGCCAGTAGTATAGATCTGAGAGGGGGAAACACTGAAGCTTTCTTT,CASSIDLRGGNTEAFF
TRBV2,NA,few,TRBJ1-2,TGTGCCAGCAGTGCGGTCCCACAGGCTGGGTATGGCTACACCTTC,CASSAVPQAGYGYTF
TRBV6-4,NA,NA,TRBJ2-2,TGTGCCAGCAGTGAGGACTACACCGGGGAGCTGTTTTTT,CASSEDYTGELFF
TRBV18,NA,NA,TRBJ1-6,TGTGCCAGCTCACCTCCGGGGTCCTATAATTCACCCCTCCACTTT,CASSPPGSYNSPLHF
TRBV4-1,NA,NA,TRBJ1-1,TGCGCCAGCAGCCAAGATCGGACAGACACTGAAGCTTTCTTT,CASSQDRTDTEAFF
TRBV6-1,TRBD1,NA,TRBJ2-2,TGTGCCAGCAGTGAAGCGACAGGGGCCGGGGAGCTGTTTTTT,CASSEATGAGELFF
TRBV14,NA,NA,TRBJ2-4,TGTGCCAGCAGCCAAGATAGAGACATTCAGTACTTC,CASSQDRDIQYF
TRBV10-3,NA,NA,TRBJ1-3,TGTGCCATCAGGGGCACCACTCGGGGAAACACCATATATTTT,CAIRGTTRGNTIYF
TRBV5-1,NA,NA,TRBJ2-1,TGCGCCAGCAGCTTGATATCGGCGGACTACAATGAGCAGTTCTTC,CASSLISADYNEQFF
TRBV20-1,NA,NA,TRBJ2-7,TGCAGTGCTATTGATGGGCAGACCTTCTACGAGCAGTACTTC,CSAIDGQTFYEQYF
TRBV5-6,TRBD1,NA,TRBJ1-5,TGTGCCAGCAGCTCGACAGGGGGCAATCAGCCCCAGCATTTT,CASSSTGGNQPQHF